The 20 T cell receptor beta chains below all came from one sample that was sequenced in a study of cytomegalovirus exposure and HLA in healthy donors (dated by TCRdb to between 2016 and 2019). Library preparation used the immunoSEQ multiplex PCR assay. A mixture of 60 forward primers for TCR Vbeta segments and 13 reverse primers for TCR Jbeta segments was used in the multiplex PCR. TCRdb stores this immuneACCESS table with in-frame sequences only. Part of the clones is absent; in the studies checked, under half of the shortfall reflects unresolved V genes, and no reason is known for the rest. The sample has 150,000 or so clones on record, 60% to 80% of them singletons. The ten largest clones represent about 8% of the sample. The sample taken for sequencing was PBMCs. The receptors stem from a middle-aged woman in good health and CMV-seropositive.

To note about this clone: The identical CDR3 is also encoded by other nucleotide sequences in the sample. The chain combines TRBV19 with TRBJ2-7; possible D gene TRBD1, 5 bases. The CDR3 runs 14 residues. V lost 3 bases, J lost 0 bases, and 9 bases lay in between. CDR1 LNHDA and CDR2 SQIVND come from the germline V gene (reference sequence). CDR3 loop: CASSIRTSSYEQYF. The CDR3 coding sequence is TGTGCCAGTAGTATTAGGACATCCTCCTACGAGCAGTACTTC. Variable domain in full (rest from reference TRBV19 and TRBJ2-7): DGGITQSPKYLFRKEGQNVTLSCEQNLNHDAMYWYRQDPGQGLRLIYYSQIVNDFQKGDIAEGYSVSREKKESFPLTVTSAQKNPTAFYLCASSIRTSSYEQYFGPGTRLTVT.

The rearrangement uses TRBV4-2 and TRBJ1-4; the D gene is possibly TRBD1 (5 bases). The CDR3 length is 15 residues. Trimming took 2 bases from V and 7 from J, leaving 14 bases between them. The germline V gene encodes CDR1 LGHNA and CDR2 YNFKEQ. The CDR3 nucleotides read TGTGCCAGCAGCCAATTCCAGGGCCCAGCTGAAAAACTGTTTTTT. It specifies CASSQFQGPAEKLFF.

This clone was counted only a few times. The chain joins TRBV19 to TRBJ1-5, with D possibly matching TRBD1 (6 bases). CDR1 and CDR2 from the germline V gene are LNHDA and SQIVND (reference sequence). The CDR3 sequence is 13 residues long. The germline V and J ends were trimmed by 10 bases and 9 bases, with 19 bases remaining between them. This chain's CDR3 is CAISTGPAAPQHF. CDR3 DNA sequence: TGTGCCATTTCGACAGGCCCAGCGGCGCCCCAGCATTTT. Complete variable domain (other parts from reference TRBV19 and TRBJ1-5): DGGITQSPKYLFRKEGQNVTLSCEQNLNHDAMYWYRQDPGQGLRLIYYSQIVNDFQKGDIAEGYSVSREKKESFPLTVTSAQKNPTAFYLCAISTGPAAPQHFGDGTRLSIL.

The chain links TRBV10-3 to TRBJ2-1, with D perhaps matching TRBD2 (6 bases). V was cut by 6 bases and J by 0 bases, with 15 bases left in between. Germline loops: CDR1 ENHRY, CDR2 SYGVKD. The CDR3 covers 16 residues. Here the CDR3 DNA reads TGTGCCATCAGAACTAGCCGTGTTAGCTCCTACAATGAGCAGTTCTTC. Amino acid sequence: CAIRTSRVSSYNEQFF.

This clone was observed a single time. The V and J genes are TRBV7-6 and TRBJ2-1, with 7 bases matching TRBD2. The CDR3 spans 17 residues. Trimming took 0 bases from V and 5 from J; bases not matched to a gene: 10. Germline V CDR1 and CDR2: SGHVS, FNYEAQ. The CDR3 nucleotides read TGTGCCAGCAGCTTAGCGGGCCGCGGGAGTGGGAACAATGAGCAGTTCTTC. Protein product: CASSLAGRGSGNNEQFF.

The chain carries TRBV5-1 and TRBJ1-4, with D possibly being TRBD1 (5 bases). This CDR3 has 14 amino acids. Trimming pared 2 bases from V and 3 bases from J, leaving 8 bases between. Germline loops: CDR1 SGHRS, CDR2 YFSETQ. CDR3 sequence reads: CASSLATANEKLFF. DNA for the CDR3: TGCGCCAGCAGCTTAGCGACAGCTAATGAAAAACTGTTTTTT.

This clone was picked up a small number of times. The gene calls are TRBV6-1 and TRBJ1-1; D remains unclear. Looked up from germline, CDR1 is MNHNS and CDR2 is SASEGT. There are 15 residues in the CDR3. V lost 2 bases and J lost 0, with 10 bases in between. CDR3 nucleotides: TGTGCCAGCAGTGAATCGGGGATGTTGAACACTGAAGCTTTCTTT. Protein sequence: CASSESGMLNTEAFF.

The J gene is TRBJ2-5, the V gene TRBV19, with a possible D match to TRBD1 (5 bases). The CDR3 contains 13 residues. The V and J ends lost 4 bases and 3 bases respectively, with 9 bases between them. Germline V lookup: CDR1 LNHDA, CDR2 SQIVND (reference sequence). CDR3 sequence: CASSKDRKETQYF. CDR3 DNA sequence: TGTGCCAGTAGTAAAGACAGAAAAGAGACCCAGTACTTC. Full variable domain (missing parts from reference TRBV19 and TRBJ2-5): DGGITQSPKYLFRKEGQNVTLSCEQNLNHDAMYWYRQDPGQGLRLIYYSQIVNDFQKGDIAEGYSVSREKKESFPLTVTSAQKNPTAFYLCASSKDRKETQYFGPGTRLLVL.

V and J are TRBV9 and TRBJ1-1; 8 nucleotides match TRBD1. Losses at the gene ends were 3 bases for V and 1 base for J; bases not matched to a gene: 2. The length of the CDR3 is 14 residues. Germline V gene data show CDR1 as SGDLS and CDR2 as YYNGEE. The CDR3 region is CASSAGQANTEAFF. CDR3 sequence (DNA): TGTGCCAGCAGCGCGGGACAGGCGAACACTGAAGCTTTCTTT.

This clone was counted between two and nine times. The rearrangement links TRBV28 to TRBJ2-7; D possibly corresponds to TRBD1 (5 bases). CDR3 size: 13 residues. Germline V gives CDR1 MDHEN, CDR2 SYDVKM. The germline V and J ends were trimmed by 7 bases and 2 bases, with 12 bases remaining between them. CDR3: CASTRVRAYEQYF. DNA of the CDR3: TGTGCCAGCACTCGCGTCAGGGCCTACGAGCAGTACTTC.

The rearrangement joins TRBV10-1 to TRBJ2-2, with 11 bases that match TRBD2. CDR3 size: 15 residues. Per the germline V gene, CDR1 is WNHNN and CDR2 is SYGVQD (reference sequence). V lost 6 bases and J lost 3; bases outside the gene matches: 3. CDR3 nucleotide sequence: TGCGCCAGCAGCGGGACTAGCGGATACACCGGGGAGCTGTTTTTT. Its translation is CASSGTSGYTGELFF.

This clone occurred a few times. V is TRBV10-3 and J is TRBJ2-5; D call uncertain. Per germline, CDR1 ENHRY and CDR2 SYGVKD. This CDR3 is built from 13 residues. Trimming removed 5 bases at V and 2 bases at J, with 9 bases between. The CDR3 nucleotides read TGTGCCATCAGTTGGGCTCTACAAGAGACCCAGTACTTC. It specifies CAISWALQETQYF.

This chain links TRBV7-9 with TRBJ1-1, with 9 positions matching TRBD1. Unmatched junction bases numbered 8, after V lost 5 bases and J lost 4 bases. Per germline, CDR1 SEHNR and CDR2 FQNEAQ (reference sequence). CDR3 length: 15 residues. CDR3 sequence: CASSRTGALSTEAFF. The CDR3 DNA follows: TGTGCCAGCAGCAGGACAGGGGCTCTGAGCACTGAAGCTTTCTTT.

This chain joins TRBV7-6 and TRBJ2-7; possibly TRBD2 for D (6 bases). The CDR3 contains 16 residues. CDR1 and CDR2 (germline): SGHVS, FNYEAQ. V was trimmed by 1 base and J by 0 bases, leaving 13 bases between them. The CDR3 DNA follows: TGTGCCAGCAGCTTAGTATCGGCGGAGGGCTCCTACGAGCAGTACTTC. Translated: CASSLVSAEGSYEQYF.

The chain joins TRBV4-2 to TRBJ2-7; the D is unclear. This CDR3 contains 14 residues. V was shortened by 1 base and J by 2 bases, with 9 bases between the two germline ends. Germline V gene lookup returns CDR1 LGHNA and CDR2 YNFKEQ. This CDR3 reads CASSQALEAYEQYF. The CDR3 DNA reads as TGTGCCAGCAGCCAAGCTCTAGAGGCCTACGAGCAGTACTTC.

The chain carries TRBV10-2 and TRBJ2-7, with 9 bases aligning to TRBD1. CDR1 WSHSY and CDR2 SAAADI come from the germline V gene. The V and J ends lost 2 bases and 5 bases, in that order; junction bases with no gene match: 7. This CDR3 has 15 amino acids. CDR3 loop: CASSEEGTGRDEQYF. Here the CDR3 DNA reads TGCGCCAGCAGTGAGGAAGGGACAGGGAGGGACGAGCAGTACTTC.

The chain is built from TRBV6-5 and TRBJ2-1; 10 bases agree with TRBD2. This CDR3 is built from 16 residues. Germline V CDR1 and CDR2: MNHEY, SVGAGI. V gave up 2 bases and J gave up 9 bases; unmatched junction bases: 10. The CDR3 DNA follows: TGTGCCAGCAGTTACGGGAGCGGGAGGGCCGCTGTTGAGCAGTTCTTC. Protein sequence: CASSYGSGRAAVEQFF.

This clone was observed a single time. The rearrangement links TRBV5-5 to TRBJ2-1, with 10 bases lining up with TRBD2. Unmatched junction bases numbered 3, after V lost 0 bases and J lost 9 bases. Germline values: CDR1 SGHKS, CDR2 YYEKEE (reference sequence). The CDR3 extends over 14 amino acids. CDR3 loop: CASSLGLAGAEQFF. The CDR3 nucleotides read TGTGCCAGCAGCTTGGGGCTAGCGGGAGCTGAGCAGTTCTTC.

The rearrangement links TRBV7-9 to TRBJ1-1; D unresolved. CDR1 and CDR2 from the germline V gene are SEHNR and FQNEAQ (reference sequence). With 1 base removed from V and 0 bases from J, the gap between germline ends came to 6 bases. The CDR3 sequence is 14 residues long. The CDR3 region is CASSLVAVNTEAFF. In nucleotides, the CDR3 is TGTGCCAGCAGCTTAGTCGCGGTGAACACTGAAGCTTTCTTT. The full variable domain, in which reference TRBV7-9 and TRBJ1-1 provide the parts outside the CDR3, is DTGVSQNPRHKITKRGQNVTFRCDPISEHNRLYWYRQTLGQGPEFLTYFQNEAQLEKSRLLSDRFSAERPKGSFSTLEIQRTEQGDSAMYLCASSLVAVNTEAFFGQGTRLTVV.

In this sample, this clone turned up a few times. CDR3 protein: CASSLSQIQYF. As DNA, the CDR3 is TGTGCCAGCAGCTTATCTCAGATTCAGTACTTC. The chain employs TRBV7-2 and TRBJ2-4; unclear D gene. Trimming left V 2 bases short and J 10 bases short, with 6 bases between. The CDR3 length is 11 residues. Germline V gene data show CDR1 as SGHTA and CDR2 as FQGNSA.